A selection of T cell receptor beta chains follows, all from one sample in a study of cytomegalovirus exposure and HLA in healthy donors. Generated by immunoSEQ multiplex PCR, the TCRdb table keeps only in-frame clones and is missing some. This table holds over 100,000 clones, 88% found once. Sequenced sample: PBMCs. The receptor source for this set is a woman aged 18-29 years in good health and CMV-seronegative. Both conserved end residues are trimmed from each CDR3. D genes are given only for firm matches.

- | TRBJ2-1 | TRBV4-1 | ASSQAEGRGNPYNEQF
- | TRBJ2-1 | TRBV2 | ASSESGNEQF
TRBD2 | TRBJ2-7 | TRBV5-1 | ASRLAGSDEQY
TRBD2 | TRBJ2-2 | TRBV7-2 | ASSSDPGSGILGELF
TRBD1 | TRBJ1-1 | TRBV5-1 | ASSQGQGYTEAF
- | TRBJ1-1 | TRBV6-5 | ASSYEGVSTEAF
TRBD1 | TRBJ1-5 | TRBV7-9 | ASEGEGAQPQH
TRBD2 | TRBJ2-7 | TRBV9 | ASSVPPGRESSYEQY
- | TRBJ1-4 | TRBV4-3 | ASSQHPSGEKLF
- | TRBJ2-7 | TRBV4-1 | ASSQEYGSLREQY
TRBD2 | TRBJ2-7 | TRBV7-2 | ASSLASSGSYEQY
- | TRBJ1-2 | TRBV27 | ASRSGGEGYGYT
- | TRBJ2-7 | TRBV5-6 | ASSLDSSSYEQY
- | TRBJ2-7 | TRBV14 | ASTAHGSYEQY
TRBD2 | TRBJ2-3 | TRBV7-3 | ASSFSPFRLAGGPTDTQY
TRBD2 | TRBJ2-1 | TRBV7-8 | ASSLVALAGVYEQF
TRBD2 | TRBJ2-1 | TRBV9 | ASSVGLAVPYNEQF
- | TRBJ2-5 | TRBV2 | ASRGHLQETQY
TRBD1 | TRBJ2-7 | TRBV6-5 | ASSPWTGGDEQY
- | TRBJ2-5 | TRBV7-9 | ASSAQETQY
- | TRBJ1-6 | TRBV6-5 | ASSYGGVQGGSPLH
- | TRBJ1-4 | TRBV5-1 | ASSLGDRWRPEKLF
TRBD2 | TRBJ2-7 | TRBV4-1 | ASSQDGTSGSYEQY
- | TRBJ1-4 | TRBV29-1 | SVEGGDEKLF
- | TRBJ1-1 | TRBV11-1 | ASSFGGMAEAF
TRBD2 | TRBJ2-3 | TRBV4-3 | ASSQGAGGPGDTQY
TRBD1 | TRBJ1-4 | TRBV27 | ASSYGTANEKLF
- | TRBJ1-1 | TRBV9 | ASSVRPGATEAF
- | TRBJ2-5 | TRBV4-2 | ASSQSPSEQETQY
- | TRBJ1-4 | TRBV9 | ASSVGQGPTNEKLF
- | TRBJ1-5 | TRBV2 | ASTPNRGNQPQH
TRBD1 | TRBJ2-2 | TRBV5-1 | ASSLAGDRGDGELF
TRBD1 | TRBJ1-4 | TRBV6-5 | ASSYETGGEKLF
TRBD2 | TRBJ2-7 | TRBV5-6 | ASSSKAGGSYEQY
- | TRBJ1-3 | TRBV27 | ASSWGVGNTIY
TRBD1 | TRBJ2-7 | TRBV28 | ASRWTGGTPWEQY
- | TRBJ2-7 | TRBV15 | ATSRDTGRKQY
TRBD1 | TRBJ1-5 | TRBV2 | ASSDWTGSQPQH
- | TRBJ2-7 | TRBV29-1 | SVEDPRQVQY
TRBD2 | TRBJ2-5 | TRBV4-3 | ASSQDTGTRVFETQY
TRBD1 | TRBJ1-4 | TRBV5-4 | ASSLGGTGREKLF
TRBD2 | TRBJ2-5 | TRBV9 | ASSVSGGQGETQY
- | TRBJ2-1 | TRBV7-9 | ASSLGPSGGYEQF
- | TRBJ2-7 | TRBV28 | ASSPGKDEQY
- | TRBJ2-3 | TRBV7-9 | ASSPRGGDTDTQY
TRBD1 | TRBJ2-3 | TRBV5-6 | ASSATGTGADTQY
- | TRBJ1-3 | TRBV6-5 | ASSYSRDNGNTIY
- | TRBJ2-1 | TRBV4-1 | ASSRIISSSTYNEQF
- | TRBJ1-2 | TRBV28 | ASRLPHGTYGYT
- | TRBJ2-7 | TRBV28 | ASSQQGYEQY
- | TRBJ1-5 | TRBV7-9 | ASSLQAGQPQH
- | TRBJ1-5 | TRBV28 | ASSFPNQPQH
TRBD1 | TRBJ2-7 | TRBV6-1 | ASSDQGASSYEQY
- | TRBJ2-1 | TRBV7-2 | ASSIRASANNEQF
TRBD1 | TRBJ1-3 | TRBV9 | ASSPRTGDSGNTIY